A selection of T cell receptor beta chains follows, all from one sample in a study of shared clonotypes between healthy human individuals. Here immunoSEQ multiplex PCR was the method, and the copy in TCRdb shows in-frame clones only, minus some. The table has about 980,000 clones, 70% to 85% seen once. The material sequenced was memory CD4+ T cells sorted from blood. The receptors derive from a man younger than 35 in good health. Both conserved end residues are part of each CDR3. D genes are given only for firm matches. Some rows have no size entry. The others give once, few or many, or a class for an expanded clone.

clone_size j_call d_call v_call cdr3_aa cdr3_nt
once TRBJ2-3 NA TRBV7-7 CASSPHYNTDTQYF TGTGCTAGCAGCCCCCATTATAACACAGATACGCAGTATTTT
NA TRBJ2-1 NA TRBV11-2 CASTYSEGYYNEQFF TGTGCCAGCACCTACTCGGAGGGTTACTACAATGAGCAGTTCTTC
NA TRBJ1-4 NA TRBV6-5 CASSLTGEEKLFF TGTGCCAGCAGCCTTACTGGGGAGGAAAAACTGTTTTTT
NA TRBJ1-2 TRBD1 TRBV19 CASTAGGFYGYTF TGTGCCAGTACGGCAGGGGGGTTTTATGGCTACACCTTC
NA TRBJ2-3 NA TRBV10-2 CASGDPYEGDTQYF TGCGCCAGCGGGGACCCCTATGAAGGAGATACGCAGTATTTT
NA TRBJ2-3 TRBD2 TRBV4-2 CASSHPTRLAGTDTQYF TGTGCCAGCAGCCACCCCACCCGGCTAGCGGGCACAGATACGCAGTATTTT
NA TRBJ2-7 TRBD2 TRBV6-1 CASSEPTSGLAAYEQYF TGTGCCAGCAGTGAACCCACCTCTGGACTAGCGGCCTACGAGCAGTACTTC
few TRBJ1-1 NA TRBV20-1 CSAPQVEAFF TGCAGTGCTCCCCAGGTTGAAGCTTTCTTT
NA TRBJ1-1 TRBD1 TRBV18 CASSPIATGQGYAFF TGTGCCAGCTCGCCCATTGCAACGGGACAGGGTTACGCTTTCTTT
few TRBJ1-5 NA TRBV27 CASSVRHDLFPQHF TGTGCCAGCAGTGTCCGACACGATCTGTTTCCCCAGCATTTT
once TRBJ2-3 NA TRBV9 CASSVRAGTDTQYF TGTGCCAGCAGCGTTAGAGCTGGGACAGATACGCAGTATTTT
NA TRBJ2-3 NA TRBV7-2 CASTISSTDTQYF TGTGCCAGCACCATTTCTAGCACAGATACGCAGTATTTT
NA TRBJ2-3 TRBD2 TRBV5-1 CASSLERGGQSTDTQYF TGCGCCAGCAGCTTGGAGCGGGGGGGCCAGAGCACAGATACGCAGTATTTT
NA TRBJ2-7 NA TRBV30 CAWSTGQPYEQYF TGTGCCTGGAGTACCGGGCAGCCCTACGAGCAGTACTTC
NA TRBJ2-7 NA TRBV7-2 CASSLGRNSYEQYF TGTGCCAGCAGCTTAGGAAGAAACTCCTACGAGCAGTACTTC
NA TRBJ1-2 TRBD1 TRBV5-6 CASSFTGTGDGYTF TGTGCCAGCAGCTTCACCGGGACAGGGGATGGCTACACCTTC
NA TRBJ1-6 NA TRBV28 CASSLAWGSSYNSPLHF TGTGCCAGCAGTTTAGCCTGGGGGAGCTCCTATAATTCACCCCTCCACTTT
NA TRBJ2-3 NA TRBV2 CASIMEGAFSTDTQYF TGTGCCAGCATCATGGAAGGGGCGTTCAGTACAGATACGCAGTATTTT
few TRBJ1-1 TRBD1 TRBV19 CASSTLTGGNTEAFF TGTGCCAGTAGTACTTTGACAGGGGGGAACACTGAAGCTTTCTTT
NA TRBJ1-2 TRBD1 TRBV7-2 CASSLPQGAVGYTF TGTGCCAGCAGCTTGCCTCAGGGGGCAGTTGGCTACACCTTC
NA TRBJ1-1 TRBD1 TRBV5-4 CASSTGGTALNTEAFF TGTGCCAGCAGCACCGGAGGGACAGCCCTGAACACTGAAGCTTTCTTT
NA TRBJ1-6 NA TRBV7-2 CASSLSGLSSSYNSPLHF TGTGCCAGCAGCTTATCGGGACTCTCGAGCTCCTATAATTCACCCCTCCACTTT
NA TRBJ2-7 TRBD1 TRBV25-1 CASSITGGYEQYF TGTGCCAGCAGTATTACAGGGGGTTACGAGCAGTACTTC
NA TRBJ1-5 NA TRBV4-1 CASSQVSRDGNQPQHF TGCGCCAGCAGCCAAGTCTCTAGGGATGGCAATCAGCCCCAGCATTTT
NA TRBJ2-1 TRBD2 TRBV7-2 CASSFQAGASSYNEQFF TGTGCCAGCAGCTTCCAAGCGGGAGCCTCCTCCTACAATGAGCAGTTCTTC
NA TRBJ2-7 TRBD1 TRBV27 CASRSGTGSYEQYF TGTGCCAGCAGATCCGGGACAGGGTCCTACGAGCAGTACTTC
NA TRBJ2-2 NA TRBV27 CASSSTGKAGELFF TGTGCCAGCAGTTCTACAGGGAAGGCCGGGGAGCTGTTTTTT
many TRBJ2-2 NA TRBV27 CASSFEVGELFF TGTGCCAGCAGTTTCGAGGTCGGGGAGCTGTTTTTT